One and the same sample provided the 29 T cell receptor beta chains below, sequenced in a study of Graves' ophthalmopathy and Graves' hyperthyroidism. From RNA, the CDR3 regions of TCR beta chains were amplified and sequenced. HTBI primers served in a first-round RT-PCR, which a second-round multiplex PCR followed. TCRdb fed the multiplex PCR reads into MiXCR, producing one record per CDR3 protein. The sample includes under 800,000 distinct CDR3 sequences, 22% of them seen just once. Source material: peripheral blood. The receptors were sampled from a woman aged 18-30 years with stable Graves' hyperthyroidism. Some clones in this sample may be carry-over from other donors' samples.

This clonotype was counted at least ten times. The V gene is TRBV25-1, the J gene TRBJ2-7; 7 bases map to TRBD2. V trimming: 9 bases; J trimming: 6 bases; junction bases outside the gene matches: 11. The germline gives CDR1 MGHDK, CDR2 SYGVNS. This CDR3 region has 13 residues. The CDR3 sequence: CASSDWPGGEQYF. Here the CDR3 DNA reads TGTGCCAGTTCGGACTGGCCGGGAGGCGAGCAGTACTTC.

The rearrangement links TRBV28 to TRBJ2-7; D call uncertain. From germline, CDR1 is MDHEN and CDR2 SYDVKM. The CDR3 is made up of 14 amino acids. V lost 5 bases to trimming and J lost 2 bases, with 13 bases between them. CDR3 nucleotide sequence: TGTGCCAGCAGTGCCTATAGACTTCCCTACGAGCAGTACTTC. This codes for CASSAYRLPYEQYF.

This clonotype was counted only a few times. This chain connects TRBV3-1 to TRBJ2-7; D gene unclear. The length of the CDR3 is 17 residues. V lost 4 bases and J 1 base, leaving 20 bases between the germline ends. Germline CDR1 LGHDT, CDR2 YNNKEL (reference sequence). CDR3 residues: CASSPQPEARGSYEQYF. The CDR3, as DNA: TGTGCCAGCAGCCCCCAGCCCGAAGCGAGAGGTTCCTACGAGCAGTACTTC.

The V gene is TRBV20-1, the J gene TRBJ2-5; D possibly corresponds to TRBD1 (5 bases). CDR3 length: 11 amino acids. Germline loops: CDR1 DFQATT, CDR2 SNEGSKA (reference sequence). CDR3: CSQGYRETQYF. CDR3 nucleotide sequence: TGCAGCCAGGGCTATAGGGAGACCCAGTACTTC.

As regards this clonotype: It may be a read error: a sequence one base away is much more abundant. This chain links TRBV2 with TRBJ1-1; D unresolved. V lost 8 bases to trimming and J lost 10 bases, with 17 bases between them. CDR1 and CDR2 (germline): SNHLY, FYNNEI. The CDR3 is 12 residues long. CDR3 sequence (DNA): TGTGCCAGCGTGAGAGACGGGTACAGAGCTTTCTTT. This translates into CASVRDGYRAFF.

This clonotype was seen at least ten times. This chain connects TRBV29-1 to TRBJ1-2; D not resolved. The CDR3 length is 13 residues. The ends were cut back, 5 bases at V and 1 base at J, with 11 bases in the middle. Germline V gene sequence: CDR1 SQVTM, CDR2 ANQGSEA. The CDR3 nucleotides read TGCAGCGTTTGGAGGGATCTTAACTATGGCTACACCTTC. This translates into CSVWRDLNYGYTF.

This clonotype was seen ten or more times. This sequence joins TRBV12-3 or TRBV12-4 and TRBJ1-1; D unclear. The CDR3 extends over 12 amino acids. With 3 bases removed from V and 7 bases from J, the gap between germline ends came to 9 bases. As DNA, the CDR3 is TGTGCCAGCAGTTTTACCCCAGGTGAAGCTTTCTTT. Translated, it gives CASSFTPGEAFF.

This clonotype was counted ten times or more. V gene TRBV5-1 combines with J gene TRBJ1-1, with a tentative D call TRBD1 (6 bases). Trimming cost V 4 bases and J 3 bases, with 13 bases left between them. CDR1 SGHRS and CDR2 YFSETQ come from the germline V gene. The CDR3 spans 14 residues. CDR3 DNA: TGCGCCAGCAGCCCGAGGGGGGCGGACACTGAAGCTTTCTTT. Translated, it gives CASSPRGADTEAFF.

This clonotype came up many times. The chain couples TRBV7-3 to TRBJ2-1; D not resolved. CDR1 and CDR2 from the germline V gene are SGHTA and FQGTGA. Trimming stripped 4 bases from V and 2 bases from J, with 12 bases between. The CDR3 has 15 amino acids. This CDR3 is CASSSDIAPYNEQFF. The CDR3, as DNA: TGTGCCAGCAGCTCAGACATAGCCCCCTACAATGAGCAGTTCTTC.

This clonotype appeared a few times. This chain links TRBV14 with TRBJ2-2; no definite D call. V was trimmed by 4 bases and J by 5 bases, leaving 8 bases between them. The CDR3 is 13 residues long. The V gene's germline CDR1 is SGHDN and CDR2 FVKESK. CDR3 nucleotides: TGTGCCAGCAGCCCCGAGTTGACCGGGGAGCTGTTTTTT. Its protein product is CASSPELTGELFF.

This clonotype was picked up many times. The chain uses TRBV5-5 and TRBJ2-5; 7 nucleotides align to TRBD1. The V segment lost 6 bases and the J segment 3 bases; nucleotides outside the gene matches: 8. The CDR3 is made up of 14 amino acids. In germline, CDR1 is SGHKS, CDR2 YYEKEE (reference sequence). The CDR3: CASTTGTAKETQYF. CDR3 in DNA: TGTGCCAGCACCACAGGGACAGCTAAAGAGACCCAGTACTTC.

The rearrangement uses TRBV6-1 and TRBJ1-5, with TRBD1 as a possible D gene (5 bases). Trimming left V 7 bases short and J 2 bases short, with 9 bases between. CDR3 length equals 13 residues. Per germline, CDR1 MNHNS and CDR2 SASEGT. Here the CDR3 DNA reads TGTGCCAGCACACAGGTTCGCAATCAGCCCCAGCATTTT. The encoded protein is CASTQVRNQPQHF.

Many counts were recorded for this clonotype. The rearrangement joins TRBV11-2 to TRBJ2-7; no clear D gene. The V end lost 0 bases, the J end lost 3 bases, and 9 bases lay between the germline ends. Germline CDR1 is SGHAT and CDR2 is FQNNGV. CDR3 length: 14 amino acids. CDR3 in amino acids: CASSLDRWDYEQYF. In DNA, the CDR3 is TGTGCCAGCAGCTTAGATCGGTGGGACTACGAGCAGTACTTC.

The chain is built from TRBV18 and TRBJ1-1, with 8 positions matching TRBD1. This CDR3 region has 15 residues. V shed 5 bases and J 1 base; nucleotides not matched to a gene: 6. Germline CDR1 reads KGHSH; CDR2 reads LQKENI. CDR3 sequence (DNA): TGTGCCAGCTCAGGTGGTGACAGGGGGAACACTGAAGCTTTCTTT. Its protein product is CASSGGDRGNTEAFF.

This clonotype appeared many times. The J gene is TRBJ1-2, the V gene TRBV7-2, with 8 bases identical to TRBD1. The V gene end was trimmed by 4 bases and the J gene end by 3 bases; junction bases not matched to a gene: 1. This CDR3 spans 13 amino acids. Germline V CDR1 and CDR2: SGHTA, FQGNSA. CDR3 in amino acids: CASSSGGDYGYTF. CDR3 bases: TGTGCCAGCAGCTCAGGGGGCGACTATGGCTACACCTTC.

The chain links TRBV5-1 to TRBJ2-7, with 8 bases that match TRBD1. This CDR3 has 14 residues. V shed 4 bases, J shed 2 bases, and the junction held 5 bases outside the gene matches. Per the germline V gene, CDR1 is SGHRS and CDR2 is YFSETQ. CDR3: CASSIRTGTYEQYF. The CDR3 DNA follows: TGCGCCAGCAGCATACGGACAGGGACCTACGAGCAGTACTTC.

This rearrangement joins TRBV12-3 or TRBV12-4 to TRBJ2-2; weak D call: TRBD2 (7 bases). This CDR3 has 14 amino acids. The V gene lost 8 bases and the J gene lost 4 bases, with 14 bases spanning the gap. The CDR3, as DNA: TGTGCCAGCGGTTCCGGGGGGCCCACCGGGGAGCTGTTTTTT. This gives the protein CASGSGGPTGELFF.

This clonotype was detected ten times or more. The chain combines TRBV28 with TRBJ2-7, with 8 nucleotides matching TRBD1. V lost 6 bases, J lost 4 bases, and 8 bases stayed unmatched. CDR3 length: 14 residues. Germline CDR1 reads MDHEN; CDR2 reads SYDVKM. CDR3 sequence reads: CASRGTGKRYEQYF. In DNA form, the CDR3 reads TGTGCCAGCAGGGGGACAGGTAAAAGGTACGAGCAGTACTTC.

This clonotype was counted ten times or more. This sequence joins TRBV12-3 or TRBV12-4 and TRBJ2-7; 7 bases map to TRBD1. This CDR3 is 13 amino acids long. V shed 10 bases, J shed 2 bases, and the junction held 8 bases outside the gene matches. CDR3 protein: CATRQGRTYEQYF. The CDR3 region has the DNA TGTGCCACCAGACAGGGTCGAACCTACGAGCAGTACTTC.

This clonotype showed up many times. The V gene is TRBV18, the J gene TRBJ2-7, with 9 bases lining up with TRBD1. V gave up 6 bases and J gave up 5 bases; unmatched junction bases: 11. Germline loops: CDR1 KGHSH, CDR2 LQKENI. CDR3 length: 15 residues. CDR3 amino acids: CASSYRGHTSDEQYF. The CDR3 DNA sequence: TGTGCCAGCTCGTACAGGGGGCACACGTCGGACGAGCAGTACTTC.

The chain combines TRBV7-9 with TRBJ1-2; D is possibly TRBD1 (5 bases). Germline assignment: CDR1 SEHNR and CDR2 FQNEAQ (reference sequence). This CDR3 comprises 14 residues. V was clipped by 0 bases and J by 6 bases, with 11 bases between them. This CDR3 reads CASSLADTQDGYTF. The DNA of the CDR3 is TGTGCCAGCAGCTTAGCGGACACCCAGGATGGCTACACCTTC.

The V and J genes are TRBV18 and TRBJ2-5, with TRBD2 matching 10 bases. In germline, CDR1 is KGHSH, CDR2 LQKENI. V trimming: 3 bases; J trimming: 1 base; junction bases outside the gene matches: 5. CDR3 length equals 16 residues. The CDR3 nucleotides are TGTGCCAGCTCACCGGTTAGCGGGGGGAGCCAAGAGACCCAGTACTTC. It encodes CASSPVSGGSQETQYF.

This clonotype was found many times. The DNA for the CDR3 is TGTGCCAGCAGTCCCTCAAGAGGCTCCTATAATTCACCCCTCCACTTT. Residues: CASSPSRGSYNSPLHF. The chain combines TRBV27 with TRBJ1-6; no firm D call. In germline, CDR1 is MNHEY, CDR2 SMNVEV (reference sequence). This CDR3 is 16 amino acids long. V lost 5 bases, J lost 0 bases, and 11 bases lay in between.

This chain uses TRBV6-5 with TRBJ1-5; D unresolved. With 2 bases removed from V and 1 base from J, the gap between germline ends came to 9 bases. The germline V gene encodes CDR1 MNHEY and CDR2 SVGAGI. The CDR3 covers 15 residues. The CDR3 DNA sequence: TGTGCCAGCAGTTACACTGCGGACAGCAATCAGCCCCAGCATTTT. Protein sequence: CASSYTADSNQPQHF.

This clonotype was picked up many times. The J gene is TRBJ1-1, the V gene TRBV28, with D perhaps TRBD1 (5 bases). Germline values: CDR1 MDHEN, CDR2 SYDVKM. This CDR3 has 12 amino acids. The ends were cut back, 3 bases at V and 7 bases at J, with 9 bases in the middle. The CDR3 sequence: CASSFWGNEAFF. For the CDR3, the DNA is TGTGCCAGCAGTTTTTGGGGGAATGAAGCTTTCTTT. The variable domain in full, with the rest retrieved from reference TRBV28 and TRBJ1-1, is DVKVTQSSRYLVKRTGEKVFLECVQDMDHENMFWYRQDPGLGLRLIYFSYDVKMKEKGDIPEGYSVSREKKERFSLILESASTNQTSMYLCASSFWGNEAFFGQGTRLTVV.

This clonotype appeared many times. The chain links TRBV24-1 to TRBJ2-5, with D perhaps TRBD1 (6 bases). The V end lost 4 bases, the J end lost 4 bases, and 12 bases lay between the germline ends. This CDR3 comprises 14 residues. Per germline, CDR1 KGHDR and CDR2 SFDVKD. The CDR3 DNA reads as TGTGCCACCAGTGACCCGGGACAAGCAGAGACCCAGTACTTC. This encodes CATSDPGQAETQYF.

V and J are TRBV5-1 and TRBJ1-1; no clear D gene. The CDR3 sequence is 15 residues long. CDR1 and CDR2 (germline): SGHRS, YFSETQ. Trimming stripped 0 bases from V and 1 base from J, with 10 bases between. CDR3 amino acids: CASSLEENWNTEAFF. In nucleotides, the CDR3 is TGCGCCAGCAGCTTGGAGGAGAACTGGAACACTGAAGCTTTCTTT.

V gene TRBV30 combines with J gene TRBJ1-6; 7 bases match TRBD1. V lost 3 bases and J lost 8; bases outside the gene matches: 4. Per the germline V gene, CDR1 is GTSNPN and CDR2 is SVGIG (reference sequence). The CDR3 extends over 13 amino acids. CDR3 coding DNA: TGTGCCTGGAGCAGGGGGGGGGATTCACCCCTCCACTTT. The encoded protein is CAWSRGGDSPLHF.

This clonotype was counted many times. The chain combines TRBV7-6 with TRBJ2-7; no clear D gene. V lost 1 base, J lost 4 bases, and 17 bases lay in between. CDR1 SGHVS and CDR2 FNYEAQ come from the germline V gene. The CDR3 contains 16 residues. The CDR3 nucleotides read TGTGCCAGCAGCTTAGGTGTAGGGATCGACTCATACGAGCAGTACTTC. Its translation is CASSLGVGIDSYEQYF.